The rows below give T cell receptor beta chains drawn from one sample of a study of cytotoxic CD8 clonotypes in ibrutinib-treated CLL. Some clones are missing from TCRdb's copy, which holds only in-frame ones; the method was immunoSEQ multiplex PCR. The sample lists about 200,000 clones, about two thirds seen once, with roughly 13% in the top ten. This specimen was PBMCs, taken after 24 months of ibrutinib treatment. Every receptor here comes from a human donor with chronic lymphocytic leukemia. CDR3s include the opening cysteine and the closing phenylalanine or tryptophan. A D gene is named only where the DNA matches it firmly. Expanded clones are given a class, and other clones once, few, many or no size at all.

clone_size j_call d_call v_call cdr3_nt cdr3_aa
. TRBJ2-3 TRBD2 TRBV14 TGTGCCAGCAGTCGCGCGGGACTAGCGGGAGGGAATACGCAGTATTTT CASSRAGLAGGNTQYF
. TRBJ1-1 . TRBV5-6 TGTGCCAGCACCACTCTCCCGGGGGAGAACACTGAAGCTTTCTTT CASTTLPGENTEAFF
. TRBJ1-4 TRBD1 TRBV5-4 TGTGCCAGCAGCTCCGGGACAGCTAATGAAAAACTGTTTTTT CASSSGTANEKLFF
. TRBJ2-7 TRBD2 TRBV13 TGTGCCAGCAGCTTAAGTGACAGGTTCACTAGCGGGAACCCCCGGACCTACGAGCAGTACTTC CASSLSDRFTSGNPRTYEQYF
once TRBJ1-4 TRBD1 TRBV2 TGTGCCGGATCCCACCGGGACAGGGATGAAAAACTGTTTTTT CAGSHRDRDEKLFF
. TRBJ2-1 . TRBV14 TGTGCCAGCAGCCAGTACCGGACGAGTGAGCAGTTCTTC CASSQYRTSEQFF
. TRBJ2-7 TRBD1 TRBV28 TGTGCCAGCAGCTCCCGGGACAGCAGTACCTACGAGCAGTACTTC CASSSRDSSTYEQYF
. TRBJ2-4 . TRBV4-3 TGCGCCAGCAGCCAAGATCTAGGGCCGCAGAACAACATTCAGTACTTC CASSQDLGPQNNIQYF
few TRBJ1-3 . TRBV6-1 TGTGCCAGCAGGGCAGGGTTTGGAAACACCATATATTTT CASRAGFGNTIYF
. TRBJ2-5 . TRBV2 TGTGCCAGCAGTGAAAGTGTCAGGGCCCAAGAGACCCAGTACTTC CASSESVRAQETQYF
few TRBJ1-5 . TRBV27 TGTGCCAGCAGCCCTGGGACTCAGCCCCAGCATTTT CASSPGTQPQHF
few TRBJ1-2 TRBD1 TRBV7-9 TGTGCCAGCAGCCCTCAGACAGGGGCCTACTATGGCTACACCTTC CASSPQTGAYYGYTF
once TRBJ2-7 . TRBV7-8 TGTGCCAGCAGCTTAGAGGGGACAACTCCACGGCAGTACTTC CASSLEGTTPRQYF
. TRBJ2-5 . TRBV15 TGTGCCACCAGCTTCCCCCGACAGGGAGGAGGGACCCAGTACTTC CATSFPRQGGGTQYF
. TRBJ2-4 TRBD1 TRBV5-1 TGCGCCAGCAGCTTGGGGACAGGGTTGGACATTCAGTACTTC CASSLGTGLDIQYF
. TRBJ2-5 . TRBV7-6 TGTGCCAGCAGCTCGACAGAAGAGACCCAGTACTTC CASSSTEETQYF
few TRBJ1-5 . TRBV4-2 TGTGCCAGCAGCACAACAACACAGGCCCAGCCCCAGCATTTT CASSTTTQAQPQHF
once TRBJ1-1 TRBD1 TRBV5-1 TGCGCCAGCAGCTACCAGACAGGGCCGAACACTGAAGCTTTCTTT CASSYQTGPNTEAFF
. TRBJ2-7 TRBD2 TRBV19 TGTGCCAGTAGTATACCTAGCGGGGACTCCTACGAGCAGTACTTC CASSIPSGDSYEQYF
. TRBJ2-3 . TRBV7-6 TGTGCCAGCAGCTTATCTACAGATACGCAGTATTTT CASSLSTDTQYF
few TRBJ2-3 TRBD2 TRBV11-3 TGTGCCAGCAGCGCCGGGGAGCGGGAGAAGGAAGATACGCAGTATTTT CASSAGEREKEDTQYF
. TRBJ2-2 . TRBV27 TGTGCCAGTAATACCAGACCGGGGACCGGGGAGCTGTTTTTT CASNTRPGTGELFF